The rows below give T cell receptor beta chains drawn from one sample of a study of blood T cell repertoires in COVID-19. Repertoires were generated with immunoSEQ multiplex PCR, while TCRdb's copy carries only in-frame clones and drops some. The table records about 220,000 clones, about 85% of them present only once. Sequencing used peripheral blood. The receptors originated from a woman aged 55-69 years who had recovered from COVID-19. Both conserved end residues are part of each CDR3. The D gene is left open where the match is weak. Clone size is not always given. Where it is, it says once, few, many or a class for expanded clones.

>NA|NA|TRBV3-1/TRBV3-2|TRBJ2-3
TGTGCCAGCAGCCAAGATCTGGGCACAAGCACAGATACGCAGTATTTT
CASSQDLGTSTDTQYF
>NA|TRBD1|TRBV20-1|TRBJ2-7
TGCAGTGCTAGTGGCAGGGGGCGGTACGAGCAGTACTTC
CSASGRGRYEQYF
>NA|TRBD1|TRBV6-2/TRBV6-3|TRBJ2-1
TGTGCCAGCAGTCCCCACAGGGGGCTCGCCTACAATGAGCAGTTCTTC
CASSPHRGLAYNEQFF
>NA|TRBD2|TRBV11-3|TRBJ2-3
TGTGCCAGCAGCTTAGGACTAGCTTATTCAGATACGCAGTATTTT
CASSLGLAYSDTQYF
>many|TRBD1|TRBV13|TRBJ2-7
TGTGCCAGCAGCCCCCGGACAGGGGGCTACGAGCAGTACTTC
CASSPRTGGYEQYF
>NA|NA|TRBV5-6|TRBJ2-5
TGTGCCAGCAGCCTTATGACTAGAACTGTAGCTGAGAAGACCCAGTACTTC
CASSLMTRTVAEKTQYF
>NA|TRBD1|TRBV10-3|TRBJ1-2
TGTGCCATCAGTGTCGGACAGGGGGCAGGTGGCTACACCTTC
CAISVGQGAGGYTF
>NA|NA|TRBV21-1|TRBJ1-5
TGTGCCAGCAGCAAGGTGGGACAGGGCCCATATAGCGGCAATCAGCCCCAGCATTTT
CASSKVGQGPYSGNQPQHF
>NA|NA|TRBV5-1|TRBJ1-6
TGCGCCAGCAGCTTGGACCCGGGGTCCTATAATTCACCCCTCCACTTT
CASSLDPGSYNSPLHF
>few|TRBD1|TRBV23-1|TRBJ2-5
TGCGCCAGCAGTCAAGGGGCAACAGGGGGCGCATCGGAGACCCAGTACTTC
CASSQGATGGASETQYF
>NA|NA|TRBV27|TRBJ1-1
TGTGCCAGCACCGCGACAGGCTTGAACACTGAAGCTTTCTTT
CASTATGLNTEAFF
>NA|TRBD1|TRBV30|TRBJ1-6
TGTGCCTGGAGTTCGACGACAGGGTATAATTCACCCCTCCACTTT
CAWSSTTGYNSPLHF
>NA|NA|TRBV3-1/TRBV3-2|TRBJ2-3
TGTGCCAGCAGCCAAGAAGCTTTAAATACGCAGTATTTT
CASSQEALNTQYF
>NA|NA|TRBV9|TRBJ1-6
TGTGCCAGCAGCGTAGGAACAGGGCGTAGTTCACCCCTCCACTTT
CASSVGTGRSSPLHF
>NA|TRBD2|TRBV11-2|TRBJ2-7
TGTGCCAGCAGCCCGGGGGGGGGTTACACCTACGAGCAGTACTTC
CASSPGGGYTYEQYF
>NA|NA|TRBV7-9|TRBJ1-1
TGTGCCAGCAGGGCCGGACAGTCGGACACTGAAGCTTTCTTT
CASRAGQSDTEAFF
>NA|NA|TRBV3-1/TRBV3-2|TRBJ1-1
TGTGCCAGCAGCCAAGATGAGGGTAGGACTGAAGCTTTCTTT
CASSQDEGRTEAFF
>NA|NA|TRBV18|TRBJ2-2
TGTGCCAGCTCACCACCGGCCAGACAGAACACCGGGGAGCTGTTTTTT
CASSPPARQNTGELFF
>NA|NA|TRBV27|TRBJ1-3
TGTGCCAGCAGTTTGAGTGCGGCCTCTGGAAACACCATATATTTT
CASSLSAASGNTIYF
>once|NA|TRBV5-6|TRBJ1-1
TGTGCCAGCAGCTTGGTCACGTCTAGAGCTTTCTTT
CASSLVTSRAFF
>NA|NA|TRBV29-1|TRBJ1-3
TGCAGCGTCCGGGAGGCTGGAAACACCATATATTTT
CSVREAGNTIYF
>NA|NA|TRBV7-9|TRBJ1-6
TGTGCCAGCAGCTTAGTAGGGGCCCATAATTCACCCCTCCACTTT
CASSLVGAHNSPLHF